This is a list of T cell receptor beta chains from one sample in a study of cytomegalovirus exposure and HLA in healthy donors. Assay: immunoSEQ multiplex PCR; the TCRdb copy retains only in-frame clones and omits some. The sample lists approximately 150,000 clones, around 90% occurring once. The source material was PBMCs. All receptors derive from a man younger than 35 in good health and CMV-seropositive. The CDR3 runs from the conserved cysteine through the conserved F or W. D genes are given only for firm matches. Clone size is stated in some rows and not others, as once, few, many or a class when expanded.

d_call: -; v_call: TRBV7-9; j_call: TRBJ2-3; clone_size: -; cdr3_nt: TGTGCCAGCAGCTTAGTGGCCAGGGACAACACAGATACGCAGTATTTT; cdr3_aa: CASSLVARDNTDTQYF
d_call: TRBD2; v_call: TRBV11-2; j_call: TRBJ2-5; clone_size: -; cdr3_nt: TGTGCCAGCAGCTTAAATAGCGGGAGAGGAGAGACCCAGTACTTC; cdr3_aa: CASSLNSGRGETQYF
d_call: TRBD1; v_call: TRBV10-3; j_call: TRBJ1-2; clone_size: many; cdr3_nt: TGTGCCATCAGTGAGATCTCGGACAGGGTTGATGGCTACACCTTC; cdr3_aa: CAISEISDRVDGYTF
d_call: -; v_call: TRBV13; j_call: TRBJ1-5; clone_size: -; cdr3_nt: TGTGCCAGCAGCTTAGGGACAGCAAACAATCAGCCCCAGCATTTT; cdr3_aa: CASSLGTANNQPQHF
d_call: TRBD1; v_call: TRBV27; j_call: TRBJ2-6; clone_size: -; cdr3_nt: TGTGCCAGCAGGACGGGACAGACCACGTCTGGGGCCAACGTCCTGACTTTC; cdr3_aa: CASRTGQTTSGANVLTF
d_call: -; v_call: TRBV6-1; j_call: TRBJ1-1; clone_size: -; cdr3_nt: TGTGCCAGCAGTGAACTTAGGGAGGGGACTGAAGCTTTCTTT; cdr3_aa: CASSELREGTEAFF
d_call: TRBD1; v_call: TRBV6-1; j_call: TRBJ1-2; clone_size: -; cdr3_nt: TGTGCCAGCAGGATGGGACAGGGAGACTATGGCTACACCTTC; cdr3_aa: CASRMGQGDYGYTF
d_call: -; v_call: TRBV19; j_call: TRBJ2-1; clone_size: -; cdr3_nt: TGTGCCACCGCCGGGAAAAGAAACAGTGAGCAGTTCTTC; cdr3_aa: CATAGKRNSEQFF
d_call: TRBD1; v_call: TRBV19; j_call: TRBJ2-1; clone_size: -; cdr3_nt: TGTGCCAGTAGTATAGACGGGACAGGGCTTAGCTCCTACAATGAGCAGTTCTTC; cdr3_aa: CASSIDGTGLSSYNEQFF
d_call: TRBD2; v_call: TRBV9; j_call: TRBJ2-7; clone_size: -; cdr3_nt: TGTGCCAGCAGCGTTGGTGCGGGAGGGTCCTACGAGCAGTACTTC; cdr3_aa: CASSVGAGGSYEQYF
d_call: -; v_call: TRBV19; j_call: TRBJ2-7; clone_size: few; cdr3_nt: TGTGCCAGTAGTCGGCCCGGCCAGGGACAATACGAGCAGTACTTC; cdr3_aa: CASSRPGQGQYEQYF
d_call: -; v_call: TRBV5-1; j_call: TRBJ1-5; clone_size: -; cdr3_nt: TGCGCCAGCAGCTTGAGTGGGGGCTATCAGCCCCAGCATTTT; cdr3_aa: CASSLSGGYQPQHF
d_call: -; v_call: TRBV28; j_call: TRBJ1-2; clone_size: -; cdr3_nt: TGTGCCAGCAGAGGGGGCTATGGCTACACCTTC; cdr3_aa: CASRGGYGYTF
d_call: -; v_call: TRBV7-6; j_call: TRBJ2-2; clone_size: -; cdr3_nt: TGTGCCAGCAGCCCTAACACCGGGGAGCTGTTTTTT; cdr3_aa: CASSPNTGELFF
d_call: -; v_call: TRBV5-1; j_call: TRBJ2-7; clone_size: -; cdr3_nt: TGCGCCAGCAGCTTGGACGAGTCCTACGAGCAGTACTTC; cdr3_aa: CASSLDESYEQYF
d_call: -; v_call: TRBV7-9; j_call: TRBJ1-2; clone_size: -; cdr3_nt: TGTGCCAGCAGCTTATTCAGCCGGGATGGCTACACCTTC; cdr3_aa: CASSLFSRDGYTF
d_call: -; v_call: TRBV7-9; j_call: TRBJ2-5; clone_size: -; cdr3_nt: TGTGCCAGCAGCTTAGACGGGGGCTGGCTAGCGGTAGTCCAAGAGACCCAGTACTTC; cdr3_aa: CASSLDGGWLAVVQETQYF
d_call: -; v_call: TRBV5-1; j_call: TRBJ1-4; clone_size: -; cdr3_nt: TGCGCCAGCAGCTTGGACGGGTTAAGAGAAAAACTGTTTTTT; cdr3_aa: CASSLDGLREKLFF
d_call: -; v_call: TRBV27; j_call: TRBJ1-2; clone_size: -; cdr3_nt: TGTGCCAGCAGCAAACAGTTGAACTATGGCTACACCTTC; cdr3_aa: CASSKQLNYGYTF
d_call: -; v_call: TRBV7-6; j_call: TRBJ1-6; clone_size: -; cdr3_nt: TGTGCCAGCAGCTTACGGGACACAAGATCACCCCTCCACTTT; cdr3_aa: CASSLRDTRSPLHF
d_call: -; v_call: TRBV27; j_call: TRBJ2-7; clone_size: -; cdr3_nt: TGTGCCAGCAGTTTATCGGGGGGGGCTGGCGAGCAGTACTTC; cdr3_aa: CASSLSGGAGEQYF
d_call: -; v_call: TRBV15; j_call: TRBJ1-5; clone_size: -; cdr3_nt: TGTGCCACCAGCAGAGACCCGGGAACTAGCAATCAGCCCCAGCATTTT; cdr3_aa: CATSRDPGTSNQPQHF
d_call: -; v_call: TRBV30; j_call: TRBJ1-4; clone_size: -; cdr3_nt: TGTGCCTGGAGTTTCGGGGGGCTTCCTTTGTTTTTT; cdr3_aa: CAWSFGGLPLFF
d_call: -; v_call: TRBV7-6; j_call: TRBJ2-7; clone_size: -; cdr3_nt: TGTGCCAGCAGCCCCGTCGGGTCCCCCTACGAGCAGTACTTC; cdr3_aa: CASSPVGSPYEQYF
d_call: -; v_call: TRBV5-6; j_call: TRBJ1-6; clone_size: once; cdr3_nt: TGTGCCAGCAGCTTGACCCATTCTTACGGTTCACCCCTCCACTTT; cdr3_aa: CASSLTHSYGSPLHF